Listed below are T cell receptor beta chains from one sample, sequenced in a study of OX40 agonist ivuxolimab in advanced cancers. Assay used: immunoSEQ multiplex PCR; TCRdb lists only in-frame clones, some missing. The profile covers more than 60,000 clones, with 65% to 90% appearing a single time and roughly 0.66% taken by the ten largest. This material consisted of CD4+ or CD8+ T cells sorted from blood, taken in a trial of the OX40 agonist ivuxolimab. These receptors came from an adult with an advanced solid tumor such as melanoma, head and neck, liver or kidney cancer. Each CDR3 is given with its conserved first and last residue. Fields, in order: clone size, J gene, V gene, D gene, CDR3 DNA, CDR3 protein. D genes are given only for firm matches. Clone size is given for some rows only: seen once, a few or many times, or a class if the clone is expanded.

.,TRBJ2-4,TRBV4-3,.,TGCGCCAGCAGCCGCAACCCCGGGTTGTCTTTAGACATTCAGTACTTC,CASSRNPGLSLDIQYF
.,TRBJ1-1,TRBV7-8,TRBD1,TGTGCCAGCAGCTCCATGGGACAGTTGGAAGCTTTCTTT,CASSSMGQLEAFF
.,TRBJ1-4,TRBV6-5,TRBD1,TGTGCCAGCAGTTCGGGACAGGGGGCTTTTAATGAAAAACTGTTTTTT,CASSSGQGAFNEKLFF
.,TRBJ1-5,TRBV6-5,.,TGTGCCGCCGGTCGGCCTAATCAGCCCCAGCATTTT,CAAGRPNQPQHF
.,TRBJ1-3,TRBV9,.,TGTGCCAGCAGCGCCGGGGGTGGAAACACCATATATTTT,CASSAGGGNTIYF
.,TRBJ1-1,TRBV5-6,.,TGTGCCAGCAGCTTGGCTCCGGGGGGCAACACTGAAGCTTTCTTT,CASSLAPGGNTEAFF
.,TRBJ2-7,TRBV5-1,.,TGCGCCAGCGGGTCGCCAGCAGACGGGCTAGAGCAGTACTTC,CASGSPADGLEQYF
.,TRBJ1-5,TRBV19,.,TGTGCCAGTAGCTATAACGGGTATCAGCCCCAGCATTTT,CASSYNGYQPQHF
.,TRBJ2-1,TRBV2,.,TGTGCCAGCAGTGAAAGGGCCTTCAATGAGCAGTTCTTC,CASSERAFNEQFF
few,TRBJ1-1,TRBV7-8,.,TGTGCCAGCAGCCGCAACTCTGAAGCTTTCTTT,CASSRNSEAFF
.,TRBJ1-1,TRBV9,.,TGTGCCAGCAGCGTAGTTGGTGAGGGGGAAGCTTTCTTT,CASSVVGEGEAFF
.,TRBJ1-1,TRBV29-1,.,TGCAGCGTTGTGGGGGGCGTCACTGAAGCTTTCTTT,CSVVGGVTEAFF
.,TRBJ1-2,TRBV9,TRBD1,TGTGCCAGCAGCGCGGGACAGGGAGTTCTCTATGGCTACACCTTC,CASSAGQGVLYGYTF
.,TRBJ2-3,TRBV5-4,.,TGTGCCAGCAGCTACCCATCCGGGGATACGCAGTATTTT,CASSYPSGDTQYF
.,TRBJ1-3,TRBV7-9,TRBD1,TGTGCCAGCAGCCAGGGACAGTACTATTTT,CASSQGQYYF
.,TRBJ1-4,TRBV5-1,.,TGCGCCAGCAGCTGGATACCGGGACAAAAGGAAAAACTGTTTTTT,CASSWIPGQKEKLFF
.,TRBJ2-1,TRBV7-3,TRBD2,TGTGCCAGCAGCTTACGGCGGGGGGACTCCTACAATGAGCAGTTCTTC,CASSLRRGDSYNEQFF
once,TRBJ1-5,TRBV4-3,.,TGCGCCAGCAGCCAAGATCCGGCCAGGGGTGATCAGCCCCAGCATTTT,CASSQDPARGDQPQHF
.,TRBJ2-2,TRBV6-7,TRBD1,TGTGCCAGCAGCAGACAGGGAAGGAACACCGGGGAGCTGTTTTTT,CASSRQGRNTGELFF